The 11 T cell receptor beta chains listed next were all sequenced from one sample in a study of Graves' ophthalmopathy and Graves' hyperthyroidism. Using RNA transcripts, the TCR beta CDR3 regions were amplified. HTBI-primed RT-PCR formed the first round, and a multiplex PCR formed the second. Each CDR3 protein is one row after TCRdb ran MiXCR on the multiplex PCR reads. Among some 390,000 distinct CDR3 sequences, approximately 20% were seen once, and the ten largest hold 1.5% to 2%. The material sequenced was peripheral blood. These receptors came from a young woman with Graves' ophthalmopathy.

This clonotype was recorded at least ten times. The CDR3 is CASTPGGSYEQYF. CDR3 sequence (DNA): TGTGCCAGCACCCCAGGGGGGAGCTACGAGCAGTACTTC. The V and J genes are TRBV25-1 and TRBJ2-7, with D possibly TRBD1 on 7 matching bases. The V gene's germline CDR1 is MGHDK and CDR2 SYGVNS. Trimming removed 7 bases from V and 3 bases from J, with 13 bases in between. This CDR3 is built from 13 residues.

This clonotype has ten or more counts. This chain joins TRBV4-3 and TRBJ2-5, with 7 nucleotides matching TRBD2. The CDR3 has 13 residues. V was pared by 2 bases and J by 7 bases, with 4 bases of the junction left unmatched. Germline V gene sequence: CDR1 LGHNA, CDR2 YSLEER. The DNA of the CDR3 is TGCGCCAGCAGCCAAACGCCGGGGGGGACCCAGTACTTC. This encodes CASSQTPGGTQYF.

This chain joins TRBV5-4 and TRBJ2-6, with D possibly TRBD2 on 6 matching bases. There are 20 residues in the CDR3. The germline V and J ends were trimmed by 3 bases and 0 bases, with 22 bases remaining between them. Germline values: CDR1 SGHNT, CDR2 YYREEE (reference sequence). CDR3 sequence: CASSWGEAVTIFSGANVLTF. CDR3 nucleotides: TGTGCCAGCAGCTGGGGGGAGGCAGTTACAATTTTCTCTGGGGCCAACGTCCTGACTTTC.

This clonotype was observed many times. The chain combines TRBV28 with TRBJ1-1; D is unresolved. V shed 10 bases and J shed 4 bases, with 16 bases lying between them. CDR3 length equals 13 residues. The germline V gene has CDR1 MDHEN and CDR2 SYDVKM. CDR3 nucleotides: TGTGCCACCACCGCAGGTCTGGGCACTGAAGCTTTCTTT. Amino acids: CATTAGLGTEAFF. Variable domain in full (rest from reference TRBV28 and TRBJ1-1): DVKVTQSSRYLVKRTGEKVFLECVQDMDHENMFWYRQDPGLGLRLIYFSYDVKMKEKGDIPEGYSVSREKKERFSLILESASTNQTSMYLCATTAGLGTEAFFGQGTRLTVV.

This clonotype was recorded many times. Here the CDR3 DNA reads TGTGCCAGTACAGGGAACCCCTACGAGCAGTACTTC. This encodes CASTGNPYEQYF. The rearrangement links TRBV19 to TRBJ2-7; D may be TRBD1 (5 bases). The CDR3 extends over 12 amino acids. Germline lookup yields CDR1 LNHDA and CDR2 SQIVND (reference sequence). V dropped 7 bases and J dropped 2 bases, with 9 bases sitting between them.

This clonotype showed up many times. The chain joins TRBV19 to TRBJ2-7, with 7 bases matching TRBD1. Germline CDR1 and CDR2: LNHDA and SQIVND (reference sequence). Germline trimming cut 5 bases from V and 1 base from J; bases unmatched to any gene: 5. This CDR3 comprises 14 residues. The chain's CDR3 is CASSHSGGSYEQYF. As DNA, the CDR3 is TGTGCCAGTAGTCATTCAGGGGGTTCCTACGAGCAGTACTTC.

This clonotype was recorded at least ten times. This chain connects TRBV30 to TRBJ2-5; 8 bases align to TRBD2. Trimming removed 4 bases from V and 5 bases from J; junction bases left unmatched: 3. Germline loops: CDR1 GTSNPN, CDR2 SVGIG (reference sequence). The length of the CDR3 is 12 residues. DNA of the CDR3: TGTGCCTGGACGGGGGGGCCGGAGACCCAGTACTTC. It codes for CAWTGGPETQYF.

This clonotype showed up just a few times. The CDR3 nucleotides read TGCGCCAGCAGCCAAGAATTGAAGAAAAGGAGGAATCAGCCCCAGCATTTT. Protein sequence: CASSQELKKRRNQPQHF. V usage is TRBV4-1 and J usage is TRBJ1-5; the D is unclear. Germline lookup yields CDR1 MGHRA and CDR2 YSYEKL. V lost 0 bases and J lost 4, with 16 bases in between. The CDR3 contains 17 residues.

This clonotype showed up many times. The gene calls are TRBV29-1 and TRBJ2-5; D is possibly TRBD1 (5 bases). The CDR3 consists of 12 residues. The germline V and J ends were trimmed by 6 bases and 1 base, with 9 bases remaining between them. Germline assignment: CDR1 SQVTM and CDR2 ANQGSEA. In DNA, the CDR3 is TGCAGCGTGGCAGGGTCCCAAGAGACCCAGTACTTC. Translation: CSVAGSQETQYF.

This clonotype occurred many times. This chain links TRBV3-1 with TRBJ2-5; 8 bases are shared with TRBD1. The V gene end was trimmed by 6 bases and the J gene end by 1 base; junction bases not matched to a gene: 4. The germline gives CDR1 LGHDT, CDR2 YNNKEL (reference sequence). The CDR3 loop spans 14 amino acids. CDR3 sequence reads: CASRPQGVQETQYF. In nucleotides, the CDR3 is TGTGCCAGCAGACCACAGGGGGTCCAAGAGACCCAGTACTTC.

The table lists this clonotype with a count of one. The DNA of the CDR3 is TGTGCCAGCAACTCCTGGGGGACTATGGCGGGAGGGCAAGAGACCCAGTACTTC. Its translation is CASNSWGTMAGGQETQYF. The chain has TRBV11-2 and TRBJ2-5, with 9 nucleotides matching TRBD2. The CDR3 consists of 18 residues. The ends lost 7 bases at V and 2 bases at J; junction bases unmatched: 17. Germline V gives CDR1 SGHAT, CDR2 FQNNGV.